The rows below give T cell receptor beta chains drawn from one sample of a study of low-dose radiotherapy and immunotherapy resistance in tumors. MiXCR, applied by TCRdb to the reads, yields one record per CDR3 protein. Of about 82,000 distinct CDR3 sequences listed, about 20% are singletons. The sequenced sample was PBMCs, obtained before treatment. The receptors were sampled from a male donor with prostate cancer. The CDR3 runs from the conserved cysteine through the conserved F or W. The D gene is left open where the match is weak. Clone sizes are given selectively: once, few, many, or a class where the clone is expanded.

V: TRBV5-1
D: .
size: many
J: TRBJ2-2
DNA: TGCGCCAGCAGCTTCACGGGTGATACCGGGGAGCTGTTTTTT
CDR3: CASSFTGDTGELFF

V: TRBV30
D: TRBD1
size: .
J: TRBJ2-7
DNA: TGTGCCTGGGCCGCGGCGGCAGGGGGTGTCTACGAGCAGTACTTC
CDR3: CAWAAAAGGVYEQYF

V: TRBV7-9
D: .
size: many
J: TRBJ2-3
DNA: TGTGCCAGCAGCTTTCCAACAGATACGCAGTATTTT
CDR3: CASSFPTDTQYF

V: TRBV20-1
D: .
size: many
J: TRBJ2-2
DNA: TGCAGTGCTAGATGGGGCACCGGGGAGCTGTTTTTT
CDR3: CSARWGTGELFF

V: TRBV20-1
D: .
size: many
J: TRBJ2-7
DNA: TGCAGTGCAGTCTACCGGGACGGTGATTATGAGCAGTACTTC
CDR3: CSAVYRDGDYEQYF

V: TRBV12-3/TRBV12-4
D: TRBD1
size: many
J: TRBJ2-1
DNA: TGTGCCACCTTATCTGGGGACAGGGTCTACAATGAGCAGTTCTTC
CDR3: CATLSGDRVYNEQFF

V: TRBV6-5
D: TRBD1
size: many
J: TRBJ2-5
DNA: TGTGCCACCGGGACAGGGGGGGAGACCCAGTACTTC
CDR3: CATGTGGETQYF

V: TRBV14
D: TRBD1
size: .
J: TRBJ2-1
DNA: TGTGCCAGCAGCCAAGGGATGGGGACCGGACAGGGGTTCGATGAGCAGTTCTTC
CDR3: CASSQGMGTGQGFDEQFF

V: TRBV4-1
D: .
size: many
J: TRBJ2-4
DNA: TGCGCCAGCAGCCAGGCTGGGGGGGGGCGGGACGGGAACATTCAGTACTTC
CDR3: CASSQAGGGRDGNIQYF

V: TRBV7-2
D: .
size: many
J: TRBJ2-5
DNA: TGTGCCAGCAGCTTAGTTAGATTCCAAGAGACCCAGTACTTC
CDR3: CASSLVRFQETQYF

V: TRBV6-2/TRBV6-3
D: .
size: medium-sized
J: TRBJ1-4
DNA: TGTGCCAGCAGTGAGACCCTAAGCGGCGTGAAACTGTTTTTT
CDR3: CASSETLSGVKLFF

V: TRBV9
D: .
size: many
J: TRBJ1-3
DNA: TGTGCCAGCTCTGATCCAGGAGACTCTGGAAACACCATATATTTT
CDR3: CASSDPGDSGNTIYF

V: TRBV7-9
D: .
size: many
J: TRBJ2-5
DNA: TGTGCCAGCAGCCAGGGTGGCGGTGGAGAGACCCAGTACTTC
CDR3: CASSQGGGGETQYF

V: TRBV9
D: .
size: .
J: TRBJ2-5
DNA: TGTGCCAGCAGCGTAGGTCAAGAGACCCAGTACTTC
CDR3: CASSVGQETQYF

V: TRBV28
D: .
size: many
J: TRBJ2-3
DNA: TGTGCCAGCAGTCCTCGACCCGATACGCAGTATTTT
CDR3: CASSPRPDTQYF

V: TRBV3-1
D: .
size: many
J: TRBJ2-7
DNA: TGTGCCAGCAGCCAAGAAGGCAGGACCTACGAGCAGTACTTC
CDR3: CASSQEGRTYEQYF

V: TRBV24-1
D: .
size: many
J: TRBJ1-5
DNA: TGTGCCACCAGTGACGGGCAGGGTTATCAGCCCCAGCATTTT
CDR3: CATSDGQGYQPQHF

V: TRBV5-4
D: .
size: few
J: TRBJ2-1
DNA: TGTGCCAGCAGCTTGAGTACGGACCACAATGAGCAGTTCTTC
CDR3: CASSLSTDHNEQFF

V: TRBV12-3/TRBV12-4
D: .
size: .
J: TRBJ1-4
DNA: TGTGCCAGCAGTTTAACGGAAAAACTGTTTTTT
CDR3: CASSLTEKLFF

V: TRBV20-1
D: .
size: many
J: TRBJ2-7
DNA: TGCAGTGCTCTGGGCCTCCGGGCTGGGAACCCAACCTACGAGCAGTACTTC
CDR3: CSALGLRAGNPTYEQYF

V: TRBV4-3
D: .
size: many
J: TRBJ2-1
DNA: TGCGCCAGCAGCCAAGACTCAAGGGGAGTGGGCTACAATGAGCAGTTCTTC
CDR3: CASSQDSRGVGYNEQFF

V: TRBV11-3
D: TRBD2
size: many
J: TRBJ2-6
DNA: TGTGCCAGCAGCGCAACTAGCGGGAGCTCTGGGGCCAACGTCCTGACTTTC
CDR3: CASSATSGSSGANVLTF

V: TRBV6-6
D: .
size: many
J: TRBJ2-7
DNA: TGTGCCAGCAGAAAGGACATTTCCTACGAGCAGTACTTC
CDR3: CASRKDISYEQYF

V: TRBV7-9
D: .
size: many
J: TRBJ2-7
DNA: TGTGCCAGCAGCCCTAATGCGGGCTTGTACTTC
CDR3: CASSPNAGLYF

V: TRBV5-1
D: TRBD1
size: .
J: TRBJ1-2
DNA: TGCGCCAGCAGCGCGCGGGACAGGGGGCCATATGGCTACACCTTC
CDR3: CASSARDRGPYGYTF

V: TRBV5-1
D: TRBD2
size: .
J: TRBJ2-2
DNA: TGCGCCAGCAGCTTTAGCGGGAGTATCAAAGGAGTGGGCACCGGGGAGCTGTTTTTT
CDR3: CASSFSGSIKGVGTGELFF

V: TRBV6-2/TRBV6-3
D: TRBD2
size: many
J: TRBJ2-1
DNA: TGTGCCAGCAGTTTTAGCGGGACTAGCGGGAATGAGCAGTTCTTC
CDR3: CASSFSGTSGNEQFF

V: TRBV20-1
D: TRBD2
size: many
J: TRBJ2-7
DNA: TGCAGTGGGGGACTAGCGGGTTCCTACGAGCAGTACTTC
CDR3: CSGGLAGSYEQYF

V: TRBV18
D: TRBD2
size: few
J: TRBJ2-1
DNA: TGTGCCAGCTCACCACCGCTGACTAGCCCGGCCTACAATGAGCAGTTCTTC
CDR3: CASSPPLTSPAYNEQFF

V: TRBV11-3
D: .
size: many
J: TRBJ2-7
DNA: TGTGCCAGCAGCTTATCGGCGGGGTCAACCTACGAGCAGTACTTC
CDR3: CASSLSAGSTYEQYF

V: TRBV11-2
D: .
size: many
J: TRBJ1-2
DNA: TGTGCCAGCAGCTTAGACCGGGCTCAGTATGGCTACACCTTC
CDR3: CASSLDRAQYGYTF

V: TRBV6-1
D: TRBD1
size: many
J: TRBJ2-5
DNA: TGTGCCAGCAGGCACAGGGGCCGCCAAGAGACCCAGTACTTC
CDR3: CASRHRGRQETQYF

V: TRBV7-2
D: TRBD2
size: many
J: TRBJ2-3
DNA: TGTGCCAGCAGCTTAGCGTCTAGCGGGGGGATTACAGATACGCAGTATTTT
CDR3: CASSLASSGGITDTQYF

V: TRBV5-1
D: .
size: .
J: TRBJ2-7
DNA: .
CDR3: CASTNQTSMYLCASEPSGGYEQYF

V: TRBV2
D: .
size: .
J: TRBJ2-3
DNA: TGTGCCAGCAGCGACCGCTCGGGGCGGTCAGATACGCAGTATTTT
CDR3: CASSDRSGRSDTQYF

V: TRBV5-5
D: .
size: many
J: TRBJ2-7
DNA: TGTGCCAGCAGCTTGGGCGTTATGGCCTCCTACGAGCAGTACTTC
CDR3: CASSLGVMASYEQYF

V: TRBV7-9
D: .
size: once
J: TRBJ2-3
DNA: TGTGCCAGCAGCTTACTTCTGACACTTCTGTTAGGGAGTACTAGCACAGATACGCAGTATTTT
CDR3: CASSLLLTLLLGSTSTDTQYF

V: TRBV5-5
D: TRBD2
size: many
J: TRBJ2-3
DNA: TGTGCCAGCAGACCCCTTGGGACTAGCCCCACAGATACGCAGTATTTT
CDR3: CASRPLGTSPTDTQYF

V: TRBV20-1
D: .
size: .
J: TRBJ1-5
DNA: TGCAGTGCTAGTTCCGGGGGGATTCAGCCCCAGCATTTT
CDR3: CSASSGGIQPQHF

V: TRBV30
D: .
size: few
J: TRBJ2-6
DNA: TGTGCCTGGAGTGCCGACAGATCAAGCTCTGGGGCCAACGTCCTGACTTTC
CDR3: CAWSADRSSSGANVLTF

V: TRBV6-1
D: .
size: many
J: TRBJ2-4
DNA: TGTGCCAGCAGTGAAATAGGGCTGGCGTACTTC
CDR3: CASSEIGLAYF

V: TRBV29-1
D: .
size: many
J: TRBJ1-1
DNA: TGCAGCGTTGGACACGACGCTGAAGCTTTCTTT
CDR3: CSVGHDAEAFF

V: TRBV15
D: .
size: many
J: TRBJ2-1
DNA: TGTGCCACGAGCAGGGGTGAGCGAGAGCAGTTCTTC
CDR3: CATSRGEREQFF

V: TRBV6-2/TRBV6-3
D: .
size: many
J: TRBJ2-1
DNA: TGTGCCAGCAGCCCGGGATCATGGCGGGGCTACAATGAGCAGTTCTTC
CDR3: CASSPGSWRGYNEQFF

V: TRBV6-2/TRBV6-3
D: TRBD1
size: many
J: TRBJ2-5
DNA: TGTGCCAGCAGTTACTCGCGGACAGGGAAAGGCCAAGAGACCCAGTACTTC
CDR3: CASSYSRTGKGQETQYF

V: TRBV6-5
D: TRBD2
size: many
J: TRBJ2-7
DNA: TGTGCCAGCAGTTACCTCGCGGGGGATTCCTACGAGCAGTACTTC
CDR3: CASSYLAGDSYEQYF

V: TRBV20-1
D: .
size: many
J: TRBJ1-2
DNA: TGCAGTGCGACCAGCGGAGGAGGCGGCTACACCTTC
CDR3: CSATSGGGGYTF

V: TRBV5-4
D: .
size: many
J: TRBJ1-2
DNA: TGTGCCAGCAGCCCCCGTGGGGGACTCGACTATGGCTACACCTTC
CDR3: CASSPRGGLDYGYTF

V: TRBV19
D: .
size: few
J: TRBJ2-7
DNA: TGTGCCAGTAGTATGGTCCAGGGCGCCGAGCAGTACTTC
CDR3: CASSMVQGAEQYF

V: TRBV6-1
D: .
size: many
J: TRBJ1-1
DNA: TGTGCCAGCAGCGACCGGTGGGGTGATGGCACTGAAGCTTTCTTT
CDR3: CASSDRWGDGTEAFF

V: TRBV6-1
D: .
size: .
J: TRBJ2-2
DNA: TGTGCCAGCAGAGGGGCGGGCACCGGGGAGCTGTTTTTT
CDR3: CASRGAGTGELFF